The rows below give T cell receptor beta chains drawn from one sample of a study of blood T cell repertoires in COVID-19. The repertoire was sequenced with immunoSEQ multiplex PCR; TCRdb's copy has only in-frame clones and lacks some. The sample holds tens of thousands of clones, 85% seen once. The specimen was peripheral blood. The receptors originated from a woman aged 70 to 79 in a cohort sampled during active COVID-19. Each CDR3 is given with its conserved first and last residue. D genes are given only for firm matches. For some rows the clone size is stated as once, few or many, or as a class when expanded; others skip it.

TRBD1	TRBV30	.	TRBJ1-5	15	TGTGCCTGGAGTGTTCCGGACAGGAGCAATCAGCCCCAGCATTTT	CAWSVPDRSNQPQHF
.	TRBV28	few	TRBJ1-4	14	TGTGCCAGCAGTCTACAGGGCCTAAATGAAAAACTGTTTTTT	CASSLQGLNEKLFF
TRBD1	TRBV28	.	TRBJ1-2	15	TGTGCCAGCACCTTACAGGGGGCGATACCCTATGGCTACACCTTC	CASTLQGAIPYGYTF
TRBD1	TRBV14	.	TRBJ1-1	16	TGTGCCAGCAGCCAGAGTTTGGGGCGGACAGGGGGTAAAGCTTTCTTT	CASSQSLGRTGGKAFF
TRBD1	TRBV5-1	.	TRBJ2-7	15	TGCGCCAGCAGCTTGGGTGGGACAGGAAATTACGAGCAGTACTTC	CASSLGGTGNYEQYF
.	TRBV5-4	.	TRBJ2-1	16	TGTGCCAGCAGCTTGGACGGGGGTTGGGGGTACAATGAGCAGTTCTTC	CASSLDGGWGYNEQFF
.	TRBV19	.	TRBJ1-1	14	TGTGCCAGTAGTGAGTCCCGGGGGTCCTCCGAAGCTTTCTTT	CASSESRGSSEAFF
TRBD2	TRBV2	.	TRBJ2-1	14	TGTGCCAGCAGTTTGGAACGGGGGGGCAATGAGCAGTTCTTC	CASSLERGGNEQFF
TRBD1	TRBV28	.	TRBJ2-2	12	TGTGCCAGCAGGCAGGGGGCCGGGGAGCCGTTTTTT	CASRQGAGEPFF
.	TRBV18	.	TRBJ2-3	14	TGTGCCAGCTCACCACTGTCAGGATCAGATACGCAGTATTTT	CASSPLSGSDTQYF
TRBD2	TRBV6-2/TRBV6-3	.	TRBJ2-1	19	TGTGCCAGCAGTTACCCAATTCGTAGCGGGGGTATCTCCTACAATGAGCAGTTCTTC	CASSYPIRSGGISYNEQFF
.	TRBV29-1	.	TRBJ2-1	9	TGCAGCGTTAAGCCTTCGTCATTCTTC	CSVKPSSFF
.	TRBV30	.	TRBJ2-3	12	TGTGCCTGGAGGGCTAGCGCAGATACGCAGTATTTT	CAWRASADTQYF
TRBD2	TRBV9	.	TRBJ2-1	14	TGTGCCAGCAGCGTTAGCGGGAGGGGCGATGAGCAGTTCTTC	CASSVSGRGDEQFF
.	TRBV3-1/TRBV3-2	.	TRBJ2-1	12	TGTGCCAGCAGCCCCACCTACAATGAGCAGTTCTTC	CASSPTYNEQFF
TRBD2	TRBV5-1	.	TRBJ2-7	18	TGCGCCAGCAGCTTGGCCGGACTAGCGGGAGGATCCCGACACGAGCAGTACTTC	CASSLAGLAGGSRHEQYF
.	TRBV29-1	few	TRBJ2-3	16	TGCAGCGTTAGAGGCTGGAAAAGGCTAGCTACAGATACGCAGTATTTT	CSVRGWKRLATDTQYF
.	TRBV24-1	.	TRBJ2-3	15	TGTGCCACCGGACGAGGCGGGACGGGCACAGATACGCAGTATTTT	CATGRGGTGTDTQYF